The 20 T cell receptor beta chains in this list originate from one sample, sequenced in a study of blood T cell repertoires in COVID-19. Assay: immunoSEQ multiplex PCR; the TCRdb copy retains only in-frame clones and omits some. Of roughly 60,000 clones in the sample, about 86% were seen once. Material: peripheral blood. The receptors derive from a middle-aged man with acute or convalescent COVID-19.

The V gene is TRBV5-6, the J gene TRBJ2-2; 7 bases are shared with TRBD1. The CDR3 spans 16 residues. V lost 0 bases and J lost 5; bases outside the gene matches: 7. From germline, CDR1 is SGHDT and CDR2 YYEEEE. CDR3 nucleotides: TGTGCCAGCAGCTTGGTGGGGGACAGACAGACCGGGGAGCTGTTTTTT. This encodes CASSLVGDRQTGELFF.

This clone was seen a single time. J is TRBJ1-4 and V is TRBV4-1, with a possible D match to TRBD1 (5 bases). Germline CDR1 and CDR2: MGHRA and YSYEKL. Trimming pared 3 bases from V and 0 bases from J, leaving 11 bases between. This CDR3 contains 16 residues. CDR3 protein: CASSHRQLPTNEKLFF. CDR3 coding DNA: TGCGCCAGCAGCCACCGACAGCTCCCAACTAATGAAAAACTGTTTTTT.

This clone has just a few counts. The chain uses TRBV11-3 and TRBJ1-2; 11 bases align to TRBD1. The CDR3 loop spans 15 amino acids. In germline, CDR1 is SGHNT, CDR2 YENEEA. Trimming cost V 1 base and J 3 bases; bases outside gene matches: 1. In nucleotides, the CDR3 is TGTGCCAGCAGCTTAGGGACAGGGGGCCACTATGGCTACACCTTC. Its translation: CASSLGTGGHYGYTF.

This clone was counted between two and nine times. The J gene is TRBJ1-1, the V gene TRBV7-2; TRBD1 is a possible D gene (5 bases). The germline V gene encodes CDR1 SGHTA and CDR2 FQGNSA. With 6 bases removed from V and 4 bases from J, the gap between germline ends came to 15 bases. CDR3 length: 14 amino acids. CDR3 sequence: CASSWRDGGTEAFF. The CDR3 bases are TGTGCCAGCAGTTGGAGGGATGGGGGCACTGAAGCTTTCTTT.

The V gene is TRBV21-1, the J gene TRBJ2-7; the table calls TRBD1, which could not be checked here. TRBV21-1 represents a pseudogene. The CDR3 is made up of 14 amino acids. CDR3 nucleotides: TGTGCCAGCACATCCGGGACACTAAGCTACGAGCAGTACTTC. This codes for CASTSGTLSYEQYF.

This chain uses TRBV6-1 with TRBJ2-1; possibly TRBD2 for D (5 bases). Per germline, CDR1 MNHNS and CDR2 SASEGT. The CDR3 sequence is 14 residues long. Trimming removed 1 base at V and 7 bases at J, with 11 bases between. The CDR3 DNA sequence: TGTGCCAGCAGTGAAGGGCTAGCTCGGAATGAGCAGTTCTTC. Protein product: CASSEGLARNEQFF.

The chain has TRBV29-1 and TRBJ2-7; D may be TRBD1 (7 bases). The CDR3 consists of 13 residues. V lost 7 bases and J 2 bases, leaving 15 bases between the germline ends. Per germline, CDR1 SQVTM and CDR2 ANQGSEA. The CDR3 region has the DNA TGCAGCGCTCTCCAGGGGGGAACCTACGAGCAGTACTTC. The encoded protein is CSALQGGTYEQYF.

This clone was seen only a few times. V is TRBV6-1 and J is TRBJ2-1, with unresolved D. The CDR3 is 15 amino acids. The V end lost 2 bases, the J end lost 3 bases, and 11 bases lay between the germline ends. The germline CDR1 and CDR2 sequences are MNHNS and SASEGT. CDR3 sequence reads: CASSEFPSGYNEQFF. The CDR3 DNA sequence: TGTGCCAGCAGTGAATTCCCCTCGGGCTACAATGAGCAGTTCTTC.

The chain couples TRBV23-1 to TRBJ2-5; D is possibly TRBD2 (7 bases). TRBV23-1 is sorted into the ORF group, with uncertain function. This CDR3 is 15 amino acids long. The V gene lost 1 base and the J gene lost 1 base, with 10 bases spanning the gap. CDR3 in amino acids: CASSQLRGGQETQYF. The CDR3 bases are TGCGCCAGCAGTCAATTAAGGGGGGGCCAAGAGACCCAGTACTTC.

The V gene is TRBV3-1 (or the pseudogene TRBV3-2), the J gene TRBJ1-6; 7 nucleotides align to TRBD1. The J segment lost 6 bases and the V segment lost 3 bases, leaving 2 bases of the junction unmatched. In germline, CDR1 is LGHDT, CDR2 YNNKEL (reference sequence). The CDR3 covers 14 residues. The CDR3 nucleotides are TGTGCCAGCAGCCAGGGACAGTTTAATTCACCCCTCCACTTT. It is translated as CASSQGQFNSPLHF.

V gene TRBV5-5 combines with J gene TRBJ1-5; no clear D. The CDR3 is 14 residues long. V lost 2 bases to trimming and J lost 2 bases, with 8 bases between them. Germline V CDR1 and CDR2: SGHKS, YYEKEE (reference sequence). The CDR3 spells CASSLREGNQPQHF. CDR3 nucleotides: TGTGCCAGCAGCTTAAGGGAGGGCAATCAGCCCCAGCATTTT.

The chain links TRBV3-1 (or the pseudogene TRBV3-2) to TRBJ2-5; no reliable D call. V lost 0 bases and J 2 bases, leaving 13 bases between the germline ends. CDR1 and CDR2 (germline): LGHDT, YNNKEL (reference sequence). This CDR3 comprises 16 residues. CDR3 region: CASSQEGSSTQETQYF. The CDR3 bases are TGTGCCAGCAGCCAAGAGGGCAGCTCAACACAAGAGACCCAGTACTTC.

V gene TRBV10-3 combines with J gene TRBJ1-1; D gene ambiguous. The CDR3 length is 13 residues. Trimming left V 0 bases short and J 11 bases short, with 13 bases between. Germline lookup yields CDR1 ENHRY and CDR2 SYGVKD. The CDR3 DNA is TGTGCCATCAGTGAGTCCACTCTCCCTTCTGCTTTCTTT. It encodes CAISESTLPSAFF.

The table lists this clone with a count of one. The chain is built from TRBV29-1 and TRBJ1-3, with unresolved D. Deletions cut 7 bases from V and 4 bases from J, with 8 bases between. The CDR3 is 11 amino acids. CDR1 is SQVTM and CDR2 is ANQGSEA in the germline V gene. The DNA for the CDR3 is TGCAGCGCCCAGAACGGAAACACCATATATTTT. Protein product: CSAQNGNTIYF.

The V gene is TRBV30, the J gene TRBJ1-2; 7 bases fit TRBD1. The CDR3 consists of 13 residues. The germline CDR1 and CDR2 sequences are GTSNPN and SVGIG (reference sequence). Unmatched junction bases numbered 5, after V lost 0 bases and J lost 7 bases. In DNA form, the CDR3 reads TGTGCCTGGAGTGTACGAGAGGGGGCTGGCTACACCTTC. Encoded protein: CAWSVREGAGYTF.

V usage is TRBV30 and J usage is TRBJ2-7; possibly TRBD2 for D (5 bases). The CDR3 totals 13 residues. The germline V gene has CDR1 GTSNPN and CDR2 SVGIG (reference sequence). Trimming pared 2 bases from V and 3 bases from J, leaving 11 bases between. CDR3: CAWSPPDYYEQYF. The CDR3 DNA reads as TGTGCCTGGAGTCCTCCCGACTACTACGAGCAGTACTTC.

The CDR3: CASSSDDLTGDTQYF. For the CDR3, the DNA is TGTGCCAGTTCCTCGGACGACTTGACAGGGGATACGCAGTATTTT. This chain joins TRBV6-5 and TRBJ2-3, with 7 bases aligning to TRBD1. Germline values: CDR1 MNHEY, CDR2 SVGAGI. Trimming at V came to 9 bases and at J to 6 bases, leaving 15 bases not matched to a gene. The CDR3 loop spans 15 amino acids.

The V and J genes are TRBV7-2 and TRBJ1-5; TRBD1 might be the D (6 bases). Germline values: CDR1 SGHTA, CDR2 FQGNSA. Trimming took off 4 bases at V and 4 bases at J, with 11 bases between the two ends. The CDR3 is 14 amino acids. The CDR3, as DNA: TGTGCCAGCAGCTCTATGCAGGGGAATCAGCCCCAGCATTTT. Translated, it gives CASSSMQGNQPQHF.

The chain is built from TRBV29-1 and TRBJ1-4; TRBD1 might be the D (6 bases). From germline, CDR1 is SQVTM and CDR2 ANQGSEA. V was shortened by 7 bases and J by 0 bases, with 18 bases between the two germline ends. This CDR3 spans 16 amino acids. The CDR3 DNA reads as TGCAGCGGGGGGCCGACAGTGAAGGCAACTAATGAAAAACTGTTTTTT. Translation: CSGGPTVKATNEKLFF.

The count of this clone is one. This chain joins TRBV9 and TRBJ2-3; D gene uncertain. Trimming removed 3 bases from V and 6 bases from J, with 5 bases in between. Germline CDR1 SGDLS, CDR2 YYNGEE. The length of the CDR3 is 11 residues. As DNA, the CDR3 is TGTGCCAGCAGCGCACGGGATACGCAGTATTTT. This translates into CASSARDTQYF.